This passage covers 4 T cell receptor beta chains from one sample sequenced in a study of blood T cell repertoires in COVID-19 (TCRdb year 2020). Libraries were made using the immunoSEQ multiplex PCR assay. The table was pulled from immuneACCESS by TCRdb, which kept in-frame rearrangements only. Such tables lose some clones; where checked, under half of the loss comes from unresolved V genes, and the rest has no known cause. The sample table holds about 300,000 clones, of which approximately 90% were seen once. The ten largest clones add up to 6.5% to 8% of the sample. Sequencing input: peripheral blood. These receptors came from a woman aged 25 to 45 with COVID-19, enrolled during active disease.

The chain uses TRBV3-1 (or the pseudogene TRBV3-2) and TRBJ1-2; 9 bases line up with TRBD1. The germline V gene encodes CDR1 LGHDT and CDR2 YNNKEL (reference sequence). The V gene end was trimmed by 4 bases and the J gene end by 3 bases; junction bases not matched to a gene: 6. There are 15 residues in the CDR3. CDR3 amino acids: CASSPSRDRDYGYTF. DNA for the CDR3: TGTGCCAGCAGCCCGTCCCGGGACAGGGACTATGGCTACACCTTC.

The V gene is TRBV27, the J gene TRBJ2-1, with 16 bases lining up with TRBD2. Germline loops: CDR1 MNHEY, CDR2 SMNVEV (reference sequence). Trimming cost V 4 bases and J 15 bases; bases outside gene matches: 27. There are 21 residues in the CDR3. This CDR3 is CASSSPTGTGGTGTSGRGWFF. CDR3 coding DNA: TGTGCCAGCAGTTCCCCAACCGGGACAGGGGGAACCGGGACTAGCGGGAGGGGGTGGTTCTTC.

The chain employs TRBV7-9 and TRBJ2-1; TRBD2 matches at 8 bases. From germline, CDR1 is SEHNR and CDR2 FQNEAQ (reference sequence). The CDR3 totals 12 residues. V lost 4 bases and J lost 8; bases outside the gene matches: 1. This CDR3 reads CASSSSGYEQFF. The CDR3, as DNA: TGTGCCAGCAGCTCTAGCGGGTATGAGCAGTTCTTC.

This clone appeared a single time. The chain carries TRBV5-1 and TRBJ2-3, with 7 bases that match TRBD1. The J segment lost 7 bases and the V segment lost 3 bases, leaving 11 bases of the junction unmatched. CDR1 and CDR2 (germline): SGHRS, YFSETQ. This CDR3 comprises 15 residues. The CDR3 region has the DNA TGCGCCAGCAGCTATAGACAGGGAGTTAAGAATACGCAGTATTTT. This encodes CASSYRQGVKNTQYF.